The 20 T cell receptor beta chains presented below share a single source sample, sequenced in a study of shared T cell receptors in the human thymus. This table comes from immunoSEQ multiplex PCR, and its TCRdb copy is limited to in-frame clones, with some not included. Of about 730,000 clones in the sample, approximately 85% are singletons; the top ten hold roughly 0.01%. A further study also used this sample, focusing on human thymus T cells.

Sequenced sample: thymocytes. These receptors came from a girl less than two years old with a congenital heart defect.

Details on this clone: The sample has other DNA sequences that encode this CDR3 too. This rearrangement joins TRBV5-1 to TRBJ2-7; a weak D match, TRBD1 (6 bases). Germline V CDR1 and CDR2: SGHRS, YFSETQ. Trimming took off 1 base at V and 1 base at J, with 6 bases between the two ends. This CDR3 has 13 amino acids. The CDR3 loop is CASSLRGSYEQYF. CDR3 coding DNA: TGCGCCAGCAGCTTGAGGGGGTCCTACGAGCAGTACTTC.

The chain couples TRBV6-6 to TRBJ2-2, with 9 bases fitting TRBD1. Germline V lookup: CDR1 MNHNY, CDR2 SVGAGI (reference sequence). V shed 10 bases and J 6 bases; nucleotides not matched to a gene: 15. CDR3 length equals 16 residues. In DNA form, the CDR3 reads TGTGCCACGTCACGGGACAGGGCAAATGGCGCCGGGGAGCTGTTTTTT. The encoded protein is CATSRDRANGAGELFF.

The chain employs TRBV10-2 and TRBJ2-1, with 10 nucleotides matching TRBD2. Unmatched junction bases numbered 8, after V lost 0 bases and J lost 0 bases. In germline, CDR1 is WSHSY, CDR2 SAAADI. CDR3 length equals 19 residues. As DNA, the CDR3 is TGCGCCAGCAGTGAGTCGACCCCTAGCGGGGGCGTCTCCTACAATGAGCAGTTCTTC. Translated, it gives CASSESTPSGGVSYNEQFF.

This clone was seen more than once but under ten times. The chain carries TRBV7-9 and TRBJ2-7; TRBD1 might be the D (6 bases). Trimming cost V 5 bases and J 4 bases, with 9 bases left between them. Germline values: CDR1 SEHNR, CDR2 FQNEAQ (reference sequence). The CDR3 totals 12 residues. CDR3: CASSPGQYEQYF. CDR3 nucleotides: TGTGCCAGCAGCCCTGGACAGTACGAGCAGTACTTC.

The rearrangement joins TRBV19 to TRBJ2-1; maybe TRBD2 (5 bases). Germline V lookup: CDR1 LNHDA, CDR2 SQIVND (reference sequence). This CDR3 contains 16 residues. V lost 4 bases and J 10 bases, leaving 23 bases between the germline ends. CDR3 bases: TGTGCCAGTAGTAGGCTAGCAAGGCCTCGTCTTAGGGAGCAGTTCTTC. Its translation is CASSRLARPRLREQFF.

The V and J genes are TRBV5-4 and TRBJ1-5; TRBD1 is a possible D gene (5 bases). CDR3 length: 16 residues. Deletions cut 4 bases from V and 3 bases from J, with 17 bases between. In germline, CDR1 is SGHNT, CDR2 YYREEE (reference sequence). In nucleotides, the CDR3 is TGTGCCAGCAGCCCTCACCCGGGGGAGTCCAATCAGCCCCAGCATTTT. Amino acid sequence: CASSPHPGESNQPQHF.

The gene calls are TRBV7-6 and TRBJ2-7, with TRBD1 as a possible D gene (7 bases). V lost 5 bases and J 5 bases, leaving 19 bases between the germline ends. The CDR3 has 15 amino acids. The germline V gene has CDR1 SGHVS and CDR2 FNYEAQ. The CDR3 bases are TGTGCCAGCAGCCCCAGGGGGGATTTTATTCACGAGCAGTACTTC. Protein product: CASSPRGDFIHEQYF.

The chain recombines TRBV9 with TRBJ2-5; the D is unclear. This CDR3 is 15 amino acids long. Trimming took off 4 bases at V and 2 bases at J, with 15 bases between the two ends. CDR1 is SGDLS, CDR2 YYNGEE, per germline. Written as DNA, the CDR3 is TGTGCCAGCAGCCCTACTACCGGTTTTCAAGAGACCCAGTACTTC. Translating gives CASSPTTGFQETQYF.

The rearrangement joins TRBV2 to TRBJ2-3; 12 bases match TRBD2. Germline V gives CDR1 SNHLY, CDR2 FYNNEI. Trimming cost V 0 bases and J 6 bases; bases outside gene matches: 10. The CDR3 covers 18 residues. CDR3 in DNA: TGTGCCAGCAGTGAAGCAGTTCAATCTAGCGGGGGGGCGGATACGCAGTATTTT. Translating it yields CASSEAVQSSGGADTQYF.

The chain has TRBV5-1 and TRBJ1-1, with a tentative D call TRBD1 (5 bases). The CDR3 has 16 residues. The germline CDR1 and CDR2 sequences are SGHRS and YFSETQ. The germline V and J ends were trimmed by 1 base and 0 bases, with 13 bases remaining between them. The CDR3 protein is CASSLMAGPLNTEAFF. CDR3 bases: TGCGCCAGCAGCTTGATGGCAGGGCCTTTGAACACTGAAGCTTTCTTT.

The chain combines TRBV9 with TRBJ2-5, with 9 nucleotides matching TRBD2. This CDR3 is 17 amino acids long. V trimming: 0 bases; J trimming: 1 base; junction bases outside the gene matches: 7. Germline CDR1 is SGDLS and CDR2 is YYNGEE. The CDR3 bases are TGTGCCAGCAGCGTAGGGGGTAGCGGGGGCTGCCAAGAGACCCAGTACTTC. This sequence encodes CASSVGGSGGCQETQYF.

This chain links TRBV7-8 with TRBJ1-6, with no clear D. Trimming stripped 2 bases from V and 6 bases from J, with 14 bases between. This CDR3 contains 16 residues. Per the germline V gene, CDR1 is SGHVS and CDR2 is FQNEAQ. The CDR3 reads CASSLTREEGNSPLHF. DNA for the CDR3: TGTGCCAGCAGCTTAACCCGTGAGGAGGGTAATTCACCCCTCCACTTT. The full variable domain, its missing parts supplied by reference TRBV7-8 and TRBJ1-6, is GAGVSQSPRYKVAKRGQDVALRCDPISGHVSLFWYQQALGQGPEFLTYFQNEAQLDKSGLPSDRFFAERPEGSVSTLKIQRTQQEDSAVYLCASSLTREEGNSPLHFGNGTRLTVT.

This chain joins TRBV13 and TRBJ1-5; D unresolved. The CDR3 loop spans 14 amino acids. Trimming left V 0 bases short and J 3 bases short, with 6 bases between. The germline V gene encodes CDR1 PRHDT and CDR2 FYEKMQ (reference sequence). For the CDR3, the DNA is TGTGCCAGCAGCTTAGGACGGGACAATCAGCCCCAGCATTTT. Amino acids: CASSLGRDNQPQHF.

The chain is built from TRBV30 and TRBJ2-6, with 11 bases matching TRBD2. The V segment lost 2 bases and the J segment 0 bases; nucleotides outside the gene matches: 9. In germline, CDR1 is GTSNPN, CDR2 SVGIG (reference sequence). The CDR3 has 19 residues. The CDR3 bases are TGTGCCTGGAGTCCGCCTTATAGCGGGGGGGCCTCTGGGGCCAACGTCCTGACTTTC. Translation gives CAWSPPYSGGASGANVLTF.

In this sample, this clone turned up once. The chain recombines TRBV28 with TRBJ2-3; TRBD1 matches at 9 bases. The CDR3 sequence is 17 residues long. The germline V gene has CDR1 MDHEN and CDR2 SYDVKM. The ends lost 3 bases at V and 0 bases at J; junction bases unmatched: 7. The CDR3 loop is CASSLGQGFPSTDTQYF. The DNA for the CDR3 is TGTGCCAGCAGTTTGGGACAGGGCTTCCCTAGCACAGATACGCAGTATTTT.

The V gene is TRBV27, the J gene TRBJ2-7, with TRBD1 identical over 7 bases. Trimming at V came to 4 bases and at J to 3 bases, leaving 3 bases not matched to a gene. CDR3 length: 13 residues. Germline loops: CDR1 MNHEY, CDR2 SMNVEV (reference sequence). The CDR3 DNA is TGTGCCAGCAGTTCGGGACAGTTCTACGAGCAGTACTTC. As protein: CASSSGQFYEQYF.

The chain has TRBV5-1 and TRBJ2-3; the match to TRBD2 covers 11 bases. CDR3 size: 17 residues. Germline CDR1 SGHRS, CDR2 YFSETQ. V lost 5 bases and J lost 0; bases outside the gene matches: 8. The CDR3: CASSWLAGGLSTDTQYF. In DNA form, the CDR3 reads TGCGCCAGCAGTTGGCTAGCGGGGGGCCTTAGCACAGATACGCAGTATTTT.

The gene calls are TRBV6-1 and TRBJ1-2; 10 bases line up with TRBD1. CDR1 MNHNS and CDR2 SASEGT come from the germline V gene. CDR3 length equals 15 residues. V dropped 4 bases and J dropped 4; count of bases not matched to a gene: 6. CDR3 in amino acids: CASSGQGAQGYGYTF. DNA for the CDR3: TGTGCCAGCAGTGGACAGGGGGCTCAAGGCTATGGCTACACCTTC.

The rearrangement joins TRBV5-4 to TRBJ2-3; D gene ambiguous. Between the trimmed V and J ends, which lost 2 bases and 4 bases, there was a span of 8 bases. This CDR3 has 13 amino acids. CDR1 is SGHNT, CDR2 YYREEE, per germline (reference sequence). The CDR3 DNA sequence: TGTGCCAGCAGCTTCCTGAGTGCAGATACGCAGTATTTT. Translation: CASSFLSADTQYF.

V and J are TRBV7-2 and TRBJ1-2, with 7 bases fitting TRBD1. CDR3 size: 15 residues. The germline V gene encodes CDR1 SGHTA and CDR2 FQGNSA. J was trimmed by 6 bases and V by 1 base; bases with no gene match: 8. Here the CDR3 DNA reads TGTGCCAGCAGCTTAGTATACCGGCAGGGGGATGGCTACACCTTC. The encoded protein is CASSLVYRQGDGYTF.